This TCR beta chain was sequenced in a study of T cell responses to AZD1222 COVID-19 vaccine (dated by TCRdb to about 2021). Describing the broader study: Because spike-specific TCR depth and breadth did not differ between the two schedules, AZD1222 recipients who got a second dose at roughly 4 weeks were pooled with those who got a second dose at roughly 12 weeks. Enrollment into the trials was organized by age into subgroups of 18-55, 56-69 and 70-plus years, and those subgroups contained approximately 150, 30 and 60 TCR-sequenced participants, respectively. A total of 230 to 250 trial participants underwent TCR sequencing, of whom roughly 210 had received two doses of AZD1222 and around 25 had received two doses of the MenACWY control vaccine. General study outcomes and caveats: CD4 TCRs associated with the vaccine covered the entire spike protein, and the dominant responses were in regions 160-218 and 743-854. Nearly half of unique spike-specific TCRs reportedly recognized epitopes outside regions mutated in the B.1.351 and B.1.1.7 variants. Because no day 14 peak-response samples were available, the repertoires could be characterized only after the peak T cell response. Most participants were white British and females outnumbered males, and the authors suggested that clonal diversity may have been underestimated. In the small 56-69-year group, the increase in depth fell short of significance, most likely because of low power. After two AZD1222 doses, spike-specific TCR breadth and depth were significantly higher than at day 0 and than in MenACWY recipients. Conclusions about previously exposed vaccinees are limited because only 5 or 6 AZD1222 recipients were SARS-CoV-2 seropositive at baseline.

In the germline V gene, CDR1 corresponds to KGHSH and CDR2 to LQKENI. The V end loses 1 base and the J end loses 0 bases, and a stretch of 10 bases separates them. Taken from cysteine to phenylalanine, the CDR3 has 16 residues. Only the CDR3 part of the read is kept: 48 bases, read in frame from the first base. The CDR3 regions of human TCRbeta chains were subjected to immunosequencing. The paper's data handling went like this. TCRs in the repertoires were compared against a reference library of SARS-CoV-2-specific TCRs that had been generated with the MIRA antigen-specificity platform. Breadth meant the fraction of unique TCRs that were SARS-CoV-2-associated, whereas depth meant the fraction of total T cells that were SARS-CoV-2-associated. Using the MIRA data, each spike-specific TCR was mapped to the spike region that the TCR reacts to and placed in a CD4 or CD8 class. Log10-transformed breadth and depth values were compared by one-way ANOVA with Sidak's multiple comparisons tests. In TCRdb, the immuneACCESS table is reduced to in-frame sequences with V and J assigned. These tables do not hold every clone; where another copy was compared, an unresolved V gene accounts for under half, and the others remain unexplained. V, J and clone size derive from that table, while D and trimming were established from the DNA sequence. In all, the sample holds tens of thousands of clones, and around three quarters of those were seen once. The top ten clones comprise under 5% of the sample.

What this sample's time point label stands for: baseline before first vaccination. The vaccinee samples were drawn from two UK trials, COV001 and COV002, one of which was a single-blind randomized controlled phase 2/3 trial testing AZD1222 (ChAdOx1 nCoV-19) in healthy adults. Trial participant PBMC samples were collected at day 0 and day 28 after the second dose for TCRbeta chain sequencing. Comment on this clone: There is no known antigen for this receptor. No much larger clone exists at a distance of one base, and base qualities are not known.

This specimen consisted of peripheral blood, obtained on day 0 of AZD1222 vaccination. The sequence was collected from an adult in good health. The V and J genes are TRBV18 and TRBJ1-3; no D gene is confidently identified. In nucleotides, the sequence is TGTGCCAGCTCACCACGGGTGGACCCCTCTGGAAACACCATATATTTT. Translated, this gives CASSPRVDPSGNTIYF.